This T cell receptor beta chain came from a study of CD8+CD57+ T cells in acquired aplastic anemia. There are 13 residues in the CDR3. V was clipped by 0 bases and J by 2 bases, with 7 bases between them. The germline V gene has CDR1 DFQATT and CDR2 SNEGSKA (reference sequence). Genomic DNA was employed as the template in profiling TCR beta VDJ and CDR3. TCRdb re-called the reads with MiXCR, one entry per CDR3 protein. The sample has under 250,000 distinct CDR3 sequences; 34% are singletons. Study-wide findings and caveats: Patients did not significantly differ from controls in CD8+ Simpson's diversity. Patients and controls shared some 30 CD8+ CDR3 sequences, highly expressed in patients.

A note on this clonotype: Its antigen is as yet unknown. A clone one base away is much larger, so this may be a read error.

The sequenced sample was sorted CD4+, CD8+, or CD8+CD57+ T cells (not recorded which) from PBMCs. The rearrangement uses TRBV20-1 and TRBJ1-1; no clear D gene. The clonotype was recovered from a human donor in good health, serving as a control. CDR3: CSARDPLNTEAFF. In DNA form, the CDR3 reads TGCAGTGCTAGAGACCCCCTTAACACTGAAGCTTTCTTT.